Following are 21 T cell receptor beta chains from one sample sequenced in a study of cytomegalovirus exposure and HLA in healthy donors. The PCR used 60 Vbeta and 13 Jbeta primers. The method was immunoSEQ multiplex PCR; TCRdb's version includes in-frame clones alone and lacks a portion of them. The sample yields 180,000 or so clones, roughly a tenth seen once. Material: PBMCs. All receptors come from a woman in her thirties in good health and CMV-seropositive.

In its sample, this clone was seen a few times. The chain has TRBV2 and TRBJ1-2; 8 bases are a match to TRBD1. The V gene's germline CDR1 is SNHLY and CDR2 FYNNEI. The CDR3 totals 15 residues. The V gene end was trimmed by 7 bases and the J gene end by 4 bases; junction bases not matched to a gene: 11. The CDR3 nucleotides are TGTGCCAGCATGGGGGGCCAGGGGGCATCCTATGGCTACACCTTC. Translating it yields CASMGGQGASYGYTF.

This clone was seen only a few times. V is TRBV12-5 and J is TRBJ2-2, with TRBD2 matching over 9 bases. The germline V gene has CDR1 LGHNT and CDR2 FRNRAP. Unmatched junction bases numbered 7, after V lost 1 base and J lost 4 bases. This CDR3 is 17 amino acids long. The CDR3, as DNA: TGTGCTAGTGGTTTGGGCCATAGCGGGAGAGTCACCGGGGAGCTGTTTTTT. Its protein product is CASGLGHSGRVTGELFF.

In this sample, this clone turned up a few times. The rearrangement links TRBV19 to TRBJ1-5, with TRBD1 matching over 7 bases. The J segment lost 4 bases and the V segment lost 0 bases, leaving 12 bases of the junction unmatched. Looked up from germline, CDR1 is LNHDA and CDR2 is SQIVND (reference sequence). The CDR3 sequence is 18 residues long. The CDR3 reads CASSIDPRAGTDNQPQHF. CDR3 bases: TGTGCCAGTAGTATAGATCCCAGGGCCGGGACAGATAATCAGCCCCAGCATTTT.

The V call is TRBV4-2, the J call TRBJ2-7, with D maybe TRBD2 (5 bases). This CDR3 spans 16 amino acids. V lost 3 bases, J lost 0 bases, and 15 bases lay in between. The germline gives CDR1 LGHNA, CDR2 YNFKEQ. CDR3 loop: CASSQISQRYSYEQYF. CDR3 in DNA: TGTGCCAGCAGCCAGATCAGCCAGCGGTACTCCTACGAGCAGTACTTC.

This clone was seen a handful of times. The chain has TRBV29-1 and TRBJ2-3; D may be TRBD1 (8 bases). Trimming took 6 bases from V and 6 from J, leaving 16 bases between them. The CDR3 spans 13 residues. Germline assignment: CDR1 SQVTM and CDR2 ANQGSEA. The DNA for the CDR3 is TGCAGCGTCCCCGGACAGGGAGGGGATACGCAGTATTTT. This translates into CSVPGQGGDTQYF.

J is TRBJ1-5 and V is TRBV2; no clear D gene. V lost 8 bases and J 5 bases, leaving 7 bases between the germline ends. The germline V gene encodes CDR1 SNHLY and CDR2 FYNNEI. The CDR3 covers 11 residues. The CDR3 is CASRLDQPQHF. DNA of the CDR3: TGTGCCAGCCGGCTAGATCAGCCCCAGCATTTT.

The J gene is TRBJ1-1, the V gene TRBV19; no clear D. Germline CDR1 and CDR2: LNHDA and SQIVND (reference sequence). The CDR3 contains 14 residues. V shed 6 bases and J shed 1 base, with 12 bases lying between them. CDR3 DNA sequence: TGTGCCAGTAGAGACCGACGGGAGAACACTGAAGCTTTCTTT. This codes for CASRDRRENTEAFF.

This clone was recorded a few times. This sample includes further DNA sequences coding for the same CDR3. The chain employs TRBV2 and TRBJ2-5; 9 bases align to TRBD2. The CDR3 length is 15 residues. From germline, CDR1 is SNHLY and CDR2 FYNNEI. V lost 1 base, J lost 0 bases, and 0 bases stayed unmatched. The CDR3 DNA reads TGTGCCAGCAGTGAAGGACTAGCGGACCAAGAGACCCAGTACTTC. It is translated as CASSEGLADQETQYF.

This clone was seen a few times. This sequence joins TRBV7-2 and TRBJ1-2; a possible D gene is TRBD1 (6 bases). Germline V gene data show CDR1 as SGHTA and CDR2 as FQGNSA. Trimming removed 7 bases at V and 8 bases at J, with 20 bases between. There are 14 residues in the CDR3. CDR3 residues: CASTRDKYSGGYTF. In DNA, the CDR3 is TGTGCCAGCACCCGGGACAAATACTCCGGCGGCTACACCTTC.

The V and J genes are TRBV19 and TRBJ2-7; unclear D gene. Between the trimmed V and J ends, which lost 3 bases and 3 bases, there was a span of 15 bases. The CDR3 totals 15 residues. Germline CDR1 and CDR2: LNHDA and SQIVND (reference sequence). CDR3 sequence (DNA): TGTGCCAGTAGTATGATAGGCGAGAGGAGCTACGAGCAGTACTTC. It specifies CASSMIGERSYEQYF.

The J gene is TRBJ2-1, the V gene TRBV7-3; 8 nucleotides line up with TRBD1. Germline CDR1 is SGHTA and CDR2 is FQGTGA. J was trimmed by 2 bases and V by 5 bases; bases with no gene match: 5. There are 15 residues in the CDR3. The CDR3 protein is CASSPDRATYNEQFF. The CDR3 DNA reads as TGTGCCAGCAGCCCGGACAGGGCCACCTACAATGAGCAGTTCTTC.

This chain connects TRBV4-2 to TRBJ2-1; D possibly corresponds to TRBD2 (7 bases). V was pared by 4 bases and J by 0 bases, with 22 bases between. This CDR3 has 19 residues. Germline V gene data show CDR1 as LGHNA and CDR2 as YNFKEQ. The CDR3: CASSPLVEGGGLSYNEQFF. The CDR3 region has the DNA TGTGCCAGCAGCCCTCTGGTAGAAGGCGGGGGCCTCTCCTACAATGAGCAGTTCTTC.

CDR3 in DNA: TGTGCCAGCAGTTTATATCAGGGGTCTAATCACAATGAGCAGTTCTTC. This encodes CASSLYQGSNHNEQFF. The V gene is TRBV27, the J gene TRBJ2-1; D perhaps matches TRBD1 (6 bases). Germline loops: CDR1 MNHEY, CDR2 SMNVEV (reference sequence). With 1 base removed from V and 5 bases from J, the gap between germline ends came to 15 bases. The CDR3 is 16 residues long.

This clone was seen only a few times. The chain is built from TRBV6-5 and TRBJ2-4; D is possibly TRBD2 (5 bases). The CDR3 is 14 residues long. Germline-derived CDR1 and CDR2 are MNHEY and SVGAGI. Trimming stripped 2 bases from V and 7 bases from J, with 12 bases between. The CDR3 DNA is TGTGCCAGCAGTTACCGCGGGCAGCACAACATTCAGTACTTC. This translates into CASSYRGQHNIQYF.

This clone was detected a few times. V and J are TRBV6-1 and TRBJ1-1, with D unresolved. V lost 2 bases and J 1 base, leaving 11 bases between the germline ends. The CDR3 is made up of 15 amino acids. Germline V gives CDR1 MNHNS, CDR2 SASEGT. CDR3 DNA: TGTGCCAGCAGTGAATTCGGGTCGAAGAACACTGAAGCTTTCTTT. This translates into CASSEFGSKNTEAFF.

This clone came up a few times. CDR3 protein: CASSISGTSPDTQYF. The CDR3 nucleotides read TGCGCCAGCAGCATTAGCGGGACCAGCCCAGATACGCAGTATTTT. The chain carries TRBV5-1 and TRBJ2-3, with 8 bases lining up with TRBD2. CDR3 length: 15 residues. The J segment lost 4 bases and the V segment lost 4 bases, leaving 8 bases of the junction unmatched. Germline CDR1 and CDR2: SGHRS and YFSETQ.

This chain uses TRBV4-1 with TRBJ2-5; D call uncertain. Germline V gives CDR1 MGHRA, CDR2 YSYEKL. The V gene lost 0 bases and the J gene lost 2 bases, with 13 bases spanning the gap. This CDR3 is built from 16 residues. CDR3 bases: TGCGCCAGCAGCCAAGAATCCCTGCAGTTACAAGAGACCCAGTACTTC. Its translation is CASSQESLQLQETQYF.

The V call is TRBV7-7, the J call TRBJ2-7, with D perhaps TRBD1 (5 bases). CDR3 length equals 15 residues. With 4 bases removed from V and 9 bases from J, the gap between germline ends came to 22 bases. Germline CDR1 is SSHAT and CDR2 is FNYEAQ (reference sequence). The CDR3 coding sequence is TGTGCCAGCAGCTCGTCCGACAGCCCCTCCCAACGGCAGTACTTC. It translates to CASSSSDSPSQRQYF.

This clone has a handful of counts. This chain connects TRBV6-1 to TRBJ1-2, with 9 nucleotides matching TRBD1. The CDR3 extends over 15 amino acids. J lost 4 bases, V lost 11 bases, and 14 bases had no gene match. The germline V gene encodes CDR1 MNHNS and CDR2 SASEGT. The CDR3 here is CAGLPGTGSIYGYTF. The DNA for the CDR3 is TGTGCCGGTTTACCCGGGACAGGGTCAATCTATGGCTACACCTTC.

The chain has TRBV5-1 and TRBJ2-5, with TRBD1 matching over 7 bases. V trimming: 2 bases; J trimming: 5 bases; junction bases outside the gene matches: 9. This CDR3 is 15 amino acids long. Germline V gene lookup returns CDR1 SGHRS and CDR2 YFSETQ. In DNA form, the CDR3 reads TGCGCCAGCAGCTTACCGGGACAGTCTAGGGAGACCCAGTACTTC. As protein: CASSLPGQSRETQYF.

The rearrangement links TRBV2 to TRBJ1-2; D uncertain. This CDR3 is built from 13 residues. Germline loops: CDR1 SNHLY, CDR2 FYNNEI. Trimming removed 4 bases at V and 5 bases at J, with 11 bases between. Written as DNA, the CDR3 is TGTGCCAGCAGTGGAGAGTCCGTATATGGCTACACCTTC. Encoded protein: CASSGESVYGYTF.